Listed here are 25 T cell receptor beta chains from one sample, sequenced in a study of T cells in Graves' hyperthyroidism and ophthalmopathy. Amplification targeted TCR beta CDR3 regions from RNA transcripts. The primer set for the first-round RT-PCR of the TCR CDR3 was HTBI. Each CDR3 protein is one row after TCRdb ran MiXCR on the multiplex PCR reads. The data hold around 420,000 distinct CDR3 sequences, with roughly 15% observed a single time. The specimen was blood. These receptors came from a woman aged 18 to 35 with Graves' hyperthyroidism.

The sample holds many counts of this clonotype. The chain joins TRBV29-1 to TRBJ1-1; D remains ambiguous. Trimming took 4 bases from V and 2 from J, leaving 8 bases between them. The CDR3 has 12 residues. The germline CDR1 and CDR2 sequences are SQVTM and ANQGSEA. CDR3 sequence reads: CSVVGVNTEAFF. CDR3 DNA sequence: TGCAGCGTTGTTGGGGTTAACACTGAAGCTTTCTTT.

In its sample, this clonotype was seen many times. V and J are TRBV6-1 and TRBJ2-7; 12 bases agree with TRBD2. Germline V gives CDR1 MNHNS, CDR2 SASEGT. The ends lost 5 bases at V and 2 bases at J; junction bases unmatched: 7. The length of the CDR3 is 16 residues. The CDR3, as DNA: TGTGCCAGCAGTCCGATGACTAGCGGGGGAACCTACGAGCAGTACTTC. Protein product: CASSPMTSGGTYEQYF.

This clonotype was seen repeatedly, ten times or more. The chain is built from TRBV7-3 and TRBJ1-5; 7 bases fit TRBD1. J gave up 4 bases and V 5 bases, and 2 bases lay outside the gene matches. Germline loops: CDR1 SGHTA, CDR2 FQGTGA. The CDR3 spans 13 residues. CDR3 bases: TGTGCCAGCAGCATGGACAGGAATCAGCCCCAGCATTTT. This encodes CASSMDRNQPQHF.

This sequence joins TRBV7-9 and TRBJ2-5; D is undetermined. V was clipped by 1 base and J by 5 bases, with 8 bases between them. The CDR3 sequence is 13 residues long. CDR1 SEHNR and CDR2 FQNEAQ come from the germline V gene (reference sequence). The CDR3 spells CASSLDQRETQYF. The CDR3 coding sequence is TGTGCCAGCAGCTTAGACCAGAGGGAGACCCAGTACTTC.

This clonotype was observed at least ten times. The V and J genes are TRBV6-6 and TRBJ2-7; 7 bases line up with TRBD1. The CDR3 runs to 22 residues. The germline CDR1 and CDR2 sequences are MNHNY and SVGAGI (reference sequence). The V segment lost 1 base and the J segment 4 bases; nucleotides outside the gene matches: 28. CDR3 loop: CASSYFPDTRGSLPHIKYEQYF. The CDR3 DNA reads TGTGCCAGCAGTTACTTTCCTGACACCAGGGGGTCCTTGCCCCATATAAAATACGAGCAGTACTTC.

This clonotype was detected many times. This chain joins TRBV3-1 and TRBJ2-7, with 11 positions matching TRBD1. The CDR3 has 15 residues. V gave up 4 bases and J gave up 3 bases; unmatched junction bases: 5. Germline lookup yields CDR1 LGHDT and CDR2 YNNKEL (reference sequence). CDR3 bases: TGTGCCAGCAGCCCTACCGGGACAGGGGGCTACGAGCAGTACTTC. Translation gives CASSPTGTGGYEQYF.

This clonotype has ten or more counts. The chain uses TRBV20-1 and TRBJ1-1, with 7 bases fitting TRBD1. The CDR3 runs to 13 residues. CDR1 and CDR2 from the germline V gene are DFQATT and SNEGSKA (reference sequence). V lost 0 bases, J lost 5 bases, and 3 bases stayed unmatched. CDR3 DNA sequence: TGCAGTGCTAGAGAACAGGGGAGGACTGAAGCTTTCTTT. Translating it yields CSAREQGRTEAFF.

For this clonotype: A much bigger clone sits one base away, suggesting this may be a read error. The V call is TRBV27, the J call TRBJ1-2; 9 nucleotides match TRBD1. From germline, CDR1 is MNHEY and CDR2 SMNVEV (reference sequence). CDR3 length: 16 residues. CDR3 coding DNA: TGTGCCGGCAGTTTAAACTTCGGGACAGGGTTAGTGGGCTACACCTTC. This sequence encodes CAGSLNFGTGLVGYTF.

J is TRBJ2-7 and V is TRBV28; the match to TRBD1 covers 11 bases. This CDR3 region has 15 residues. Per the germline V gene, CDR1 is MDHEN and CDR2 is SYDVKM. V was clipped by 6 bases and J by 6 bases; unmatched bases: 10. In DNA, the CDR3 is TGTGCCAGCAGCTTACTGGGACAGGGGGATCGCGAGCAGTACTTC. This codes for CASSLLGQGDREQYF.

This clonotype was detected ten times or more. The chain uses TRBV2 and TRBJ1-1; maybe TRBD1 (6 bases). V was cut by 3 bases and J by 1 base, with 9 bases left in between. Germline CDR1 reads SNHLY; CDR2 reads FYNNEI. The CDR3 length is 14 residues. CDR3 residues: CASSDPTGNTEAFF. The CDR3 DNA sequence: TGTGCCAGCAGTGACCCGACAGGGAACACTGAAGCTTTCTTT.

V is TRBV19 and J is TRBJ2-3, with 7 bases identical to TRBD1. Per germline, CDR1 LNHDA and CDR2 SQIVND (reference sequence). The CDR3 length is 15 residues. Losses at the gene ends were 6 bases for V and 0 bases for J; bases not matched to a gene: 6. CDR3 in DNA: TGTGCCAGTAGAGGGACAGCGAGGAGCACAGATACGCAGTATTTT. Its translation is CASRGTARSTDTQYF.

This clonotype turned up a few times. The V call is TRBV20-1, the J call TRBJ1-1; TRBD1 aligns across 9 bases. V shed 6 bases and J 0 bases; nucleotides not matched to a gene: 11. The CDR3 runs 16 residues. CDR1 is DFQATT, CDR2 SNEGSKA, per germline (reference sequence). DNA for the CDR3: TGCAGTGCCGCGCGACGACAGGGGGGACTGAACACTGAAGCTTTCTTT. This gives the protein CSAARRQGGLNTEAFF.

The sample holds many counts of this clonotype. The chain joins TRBV20-1 to TRBJ2-1, with D tentatively TRBD1 (5 bases). The V gene's germline CDR1 is DFQATT and CDR2 SNEGSKA (reference sequence). This CDR3 region has 16 residues. V lost 0 bases and J lost 0, with 12 bases in between. CDR3 nucleotides: TGCAGTGCTAGAGATCAGGGCGGACCCTCCTACAATGAGCAGTTCTTC. It specifies CSARDQGGPSYNEQFF.

This clonotype was counted many times. The J gene is TRBJ2-7, the V gene TRBV6-1; tentatively, D is TRBD1 or TRBD2 (5 bases each). Trimming cost V 10 bases and J 2 bases, with 18 bases left between them. Germline V gene sequence: CDR1 MNHNS, CDR2 SASEGT. The CDR3 length is 14 residues. DNA for the CDR3: TGTGCCACCGACACCGGGACGGGGACCTACGAGCAGTACTTC. This gives the protein CATDTGTGTYEQYF.

This clonotype was observed at least ten times. V gene TRBV7-9 combines with J gene TRBJ2-3; D possibly corresponds to TRBD2 (5 bases). Trimming stripped 0 bases from V and 2 bases from J, with 9 bases between. The CDR3 loop spans 15 amino acids. CDR1 SEHNR and CDR2 FQNEAQ come from the germline V gene (reference sequence). CDR3 DNA sequence: TGTGCCAGCAGCTTAGCGCGGGCCCCCACAGATACGCAGTATTTT. Its translation is CASSLARAPTDTQYF.

The chain has TRBV4-1 and TRBJ2-3; D uncertain. With 1 base removed from V and 1 base from J, the gap between germline ends came to 15 bases. The CDR3 consists of 17 residues. The germline V gene encodes CDR1 MGHRA and CDR2 YSYEKL. The CDR3 DNA is TGCGCCAGCAGCCAAGCGCCCCTAAGCCAGGGCACAGATACGCAGTATTTT. This codes for CASSQAPLSQGTDTQYF.

The chain joins TRBV11-2 to TRBJ2-5, with D unresolved. Per germline, CDR1 SGHAT and CDR2 FQNNGV. This CDR3 is built from 17 residues. The CDR3 DNA follows: TGTGCTTCCAGCAGCTTGGTATTGGTGGGCGGAGAAGAGACCCAGTACTTC. Protein: CASSSLVLVGGEETQYF.

There are many counts of this clonotype. V and J are TRBV6-1 and TRBJ2-7; TRBD1 agrees at 10 bases. Germline V gene lookup returns CDR1 MNHNS and CDR2 SASEGT. This CDR3 region has 18 residues. J gave up 0 bases and V 8 bases, and 16 bases lay outside the gene matches. The CDR3 sequence: CASGSAPLTGGPSYEQYF. DNA for the CDR3: TGTGCCAGCGGGTCAGCCCCTTTGACAGGGGGCCCCTCCTACGAGCAGTACTTC.

At least ten counts were recorded for this clonotype. V usage is TRBV12-3 or TRBV12-4 and J usage is TRBJ2-7, with 14 bases matching TRBD2. The CDR3 spans 16 residues. With V trimmed by 6 bases and J by 5 bases, 9 bases remained unmatched. The CDR3 spells CASRSGTSGRSHEQYF. The CDR3 DNA sequence: TGTGCCAGCAGGTCCGGGACTAGCGGGAGAAGCCACGAGCAGTACTTC.

This clonotype was found many times. The chain carries TRBV10-2 and TRBJ2-7; D not resolved. Germline values: CDR1 WSHSY, CDR2 SAAADI. The CDR3 extends over 16 amino acids. Deletions cut 6 bases from V and 3 bases from J, with 21 bases between. The CDR3 nucleotides read TGCGCCAGCAGGGAGAATTATAACCGGACCAACTACGAGCAGTACTTC. It translates to CASRENYNRTNYEQYF.

In this sample, this clonotype turned up many times. The chain uses TRBV20-1 and TRBJ2-7; TRBD2 matches 9 bases. The length of the CDR3 is 16 residues. The junction had 7 bases not matched to a gene; V was cut back by 0 bases and J by 1 base. Germline V lookup: CDR1 DFQATT, CDR2 SNEGSKA (reference sequence). The CDR3 DNA reads TGCAGTGCTAGAGACTTGACTAGCGGAGATTCCTACGAGCAGTACTTC. It codes for CSARDLTSGDSYEQYF.

This chain links TRBV4-3 with TRBJ2-7, with a weak D call TRBD2 (6 bases). Germline-derived CDR1 and CDR2 are LGHNA and YSLEER. CDR3 size: 17 residues. Trimming removed 1 base from V and 1 base from J, with 17 bases in between. The CDR3 DNA is TGCGCCAGCAGCCAAGGTGTGGCTAGCGCGAAATCCTACGAGCAGTACTTC. Its translation: CASSQGVASAKSYEQYF.

This clonotype has only a few counts. The chain combines TRBV12-5 with TRBJ1-1; D might be TRBD1 (5 bases). V lost 2 bases and J lost 3, with 16 bases in between. Germline loops: CDR1 LGHNT, CDR2 FRNRAP. The CDR3 loop spans 16 amino acids. CDR3 DNA sequence: TGTGCTAGTGGTTTGTTCGGGGGGGTGGGGGACACTGAAGCTTTCTTT. It specifies CASGLFGGVGDTEAFF.

This clonotype was seen ten or more times. The chain recombines TRBV11-2 with TRBJ2-2; tentatively, D is TRBD2 (7 bases). There are 15 residues in the CDR3. Trimming pared 8 bases from V and 5 bases from J, leaving 18 bases between. Per germline, CDR1 SGHAT and CDR2 FQNNGV. CDR3 sequence: CASGLLRGRTGELFF. The CDR3 DNA reads as TGTGCCAGCGGGCTTCTGCGGGGGCGGACCGGGGAGCTGTTTTTT.

The chain carries TRBV19 and TRBJ2-3; D might be TRBD1 or TRBD2, each matching 5 bases. CDR1 LNHDA and CDR2 SQIVND come from the germline V gene (reference sequence). This CDR3 comprises 12 residues. V was shortened by 10 bases and J by 2 bases, with 10 bases between the two germline ends. CDR3 loop: CATRDLTDTQYF. The CDR3 DNA sequence: TGTGCCACCCGGGACCTCACAGATACGCAGTATTTT.